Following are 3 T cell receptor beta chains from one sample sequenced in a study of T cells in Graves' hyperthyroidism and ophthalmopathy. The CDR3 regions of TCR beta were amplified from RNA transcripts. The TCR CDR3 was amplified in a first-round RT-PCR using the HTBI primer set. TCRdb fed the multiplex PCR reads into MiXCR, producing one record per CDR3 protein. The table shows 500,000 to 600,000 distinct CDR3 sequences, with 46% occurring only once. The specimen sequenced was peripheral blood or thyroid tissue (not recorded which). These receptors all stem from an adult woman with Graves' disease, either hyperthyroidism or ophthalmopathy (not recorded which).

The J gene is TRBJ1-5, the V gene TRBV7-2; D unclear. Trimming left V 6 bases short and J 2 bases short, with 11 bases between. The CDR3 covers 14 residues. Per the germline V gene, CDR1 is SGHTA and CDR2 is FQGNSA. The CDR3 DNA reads TGTGCCAGCAGTAGCCATCCCGGCAATCAGCCCCAGCATTTT. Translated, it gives CASSSHPGNQPQHF.

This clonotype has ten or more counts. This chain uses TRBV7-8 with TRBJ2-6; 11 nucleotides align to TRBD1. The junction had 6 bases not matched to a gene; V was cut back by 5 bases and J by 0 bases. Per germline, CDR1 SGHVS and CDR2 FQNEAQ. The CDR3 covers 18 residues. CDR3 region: CASSPGQGAPSGANVLTF. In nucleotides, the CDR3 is TGTGCCAGCAGCCCCGGACAGGGGGCTCCCTCTGGGGCCAACGTCCTGACTTTC. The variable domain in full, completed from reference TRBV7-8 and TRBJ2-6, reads GAGVSQSPRYKVAKRGQDVALRCDPISGHVSLFWYQQALGQGPEFLTYFQNEAQLDKSGLPSDRFFAERPEGSVSTLKIQRTQQEDSAVYLCASSPGQGAPSGANVLTFGAGSRLTVL.

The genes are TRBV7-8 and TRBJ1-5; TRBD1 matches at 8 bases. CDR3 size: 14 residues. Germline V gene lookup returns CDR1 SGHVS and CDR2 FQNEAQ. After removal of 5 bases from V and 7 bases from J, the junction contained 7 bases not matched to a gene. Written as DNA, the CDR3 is TGTGCCAGCAGCGCCAGGGGGCGGCTGCAGCCCCAGCATTTT. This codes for CASSARGRLQPQHF. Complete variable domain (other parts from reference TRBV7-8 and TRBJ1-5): GAGVSQSPRYKVAKRGQDVALRCDPISGHVSLFWYQQALGQGPEFLTYFQNEAQLDKSGLPSDRFFAERPEGSVSTLKIQRTQQEDSAVYLCASSARGRLQPQHFGDGTRLSIL.